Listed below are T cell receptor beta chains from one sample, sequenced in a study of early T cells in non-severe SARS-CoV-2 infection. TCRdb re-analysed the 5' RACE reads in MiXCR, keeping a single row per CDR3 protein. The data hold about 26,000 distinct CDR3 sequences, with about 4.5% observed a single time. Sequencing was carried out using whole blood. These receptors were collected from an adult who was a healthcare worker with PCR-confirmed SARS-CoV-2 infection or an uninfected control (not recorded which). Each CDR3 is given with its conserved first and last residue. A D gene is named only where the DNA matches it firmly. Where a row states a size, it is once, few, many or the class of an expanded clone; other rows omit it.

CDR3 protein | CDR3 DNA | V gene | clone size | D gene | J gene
CASSLVAGGSYEQYF | TGTGCCAGCAGTTTAGTAGCGGGGGGGAGCTACGAGCAGTACTTC | TRBV27 | many | TRBD2 | TRBJ2-7
CASSQDRDRATEAFF | TGTGCCAGCAGCCAAGACCGGGACAGGGCCACTGAAGCTTTCTTT | TRBV7-2 | many | TRBD1 | TRBJ1-1
CASSPPSDRGTGELFF | TGTGCCAGCAGTCCTCCATCGGACAGGGGAACCGGGGAGCTGTTTTTT | TRBV28 | many | TRBD1 | TRBJ2-2
CASSLDWGANTQYF | TGTGCCAGCAGCTTAGATTGGGGCGCGAATACGCAGTATTTT | TRBV11-2 | many | - | TRBJ2-3
CASVAEPYNEQFF | TGCGCCAGCGTGGCGGAACCCTACAATGAGCAGTTCTTC | TRBV5-1 | - | - | TRBJ2-1
CSVAGGSTGELFF | TGCAGCGTTGCGGGAGGGTCCACCGGGGAGCTGTTTTTT | TRBV29-1 | many | TRBD2 | TRBJ2-2
CASEAGGSYNEQFF | TGTGCCAGCGAAGCGGGGGGCTCCTACAATGAGCAGTTCTTC | TRBV28 | many | TRBD2 | TRBJ2-1
CSARRGTYEQYF | TGCAGTGCTAGGCGGGGGACCTACGAGCAGTACTTC | TRBV20-1 | many | TRBD2 | TRBJ2-7
CASSLDLNTEAFF | TGTGCCAGCAGCCTGGATTTGAACACTGAAGCTTTCTTT | TRBV2 | many | - | TRBJ1-1
CASSESPSESSYNSPLHF | TGCGCCAGCAGTGAGTCCCCGTCTGAGAGCTCCTATAATTCACCCCTCCACTTT | TRBV10-1 | many | - | TRBJ1-6
CSAPSPRLAGGSLAKNIQYF | TGCAGTGCCCCTTCCCCGAGACTAGCGGGGGGGTCCTTAGCCAAAAACATTCAGTACTTC | TRBV20-1 | many | TRBD2 | TRBJ2-4
CSARDPDRHYGYTF | TGCAGTGCTAGAGATCCCGACAGGCACTATGGCTACACCTTC | TRBV20-1 | many | - | TRBJ1-2
CASRDDRAAQPQHF | TGTGCCAGCAGGGACGACAGGGCGGCTCAGCCCCAGCATTTT | TRBV12-3/TRBV12-4 | many | TRBD1 | TRBJ1-5
CASSLGVGYEQYF | TGTGCCAGCAGCTTGGGTGTAGGCTACGAGCAGTACTTC | TRBV7-2 | many | - | TRBJ2-7
CASSQDRVNSPLHF | TGCGCCAGCAGCCAAGACAGGGTGAATTCACCCCTCCACTTT | TRBV4-1 | many | - | TRBJ1-6
CSASFEGTDTQYF | TGCAGTGCTAGTTTCGAGGGCACAGATACGCAGTATTTT | TRBV20-1 | many | - | TRBJ2-3
CASRRASGGFVEQYF | TGTGCCAGCAGACGTGCTAGCGGGGGGTTTGTCGAGCAGTACTTC | TRBV3-1 | - | TRBD2 | TRBJ2-7